A selection of T cell receptor beta chains follows, all from one sample in a study of shared clonotypes between healthy human individuals. Data came from immunoSEQ multiplex PCR; TCRdb stores just in-frame clones and leaves some out. Of fewer than 550,000 clones in the sample, over 75% are singletons; the top ten hold around 12%. Sequenced: PBMCs. These receptors were obtained from a woman in her 40s in good health. Some clones in this sample may be carry-over from other donors' samples. The CDR3 runs from the conserved cysteine through the conserved F or W. D genes are given only for firm matches. Only part of the rows carry a size: once, few, many, or a class if the clone is expanded.

clone_size	d_call	j_call	v_call	cdr3_aa	cdr3_nt
.	TRBD1	TRBJ2-7	TRBV28	CASSFGTGSYEQYF	TGTGCCAGCAGTTTCGGGACAGGGTCGTACGAGCAGTACTTC
.	TRBD2	TRBJ2-5	TRBV10-2	CASRGSSGGTQYF	TGCGCCAGCAGAGGTAGCTCGGGAGGGACCCAGTACTTC
.	.	TRBJ1-4	TRBV20-1	CSAKRGVVVF	TGCAGTGCTAAAAGGGGAGTTGTGGTTTTT
.	TRBD1	TRBJ1-4	TRBV2	CASSTDRGSERLFF	TGTGCCAGCAGTACGGACAGGGGAAGTGAAAGACTGTTTTTT
.	TRBD1	TRBJ1-2	TRBV5-6	CASSLLAGGFRPYGYTF	TGTGCCAGCAGCTTGTTGGCAGGGGGCTTCCGTCCCTATGGCTACACCTTC
.	TRBD1	TRBJ1-2	TRBV7-3	CASSPGTGDGYGYTF	TGTGCCAGCAGCCCCGGAACAGGGGATGGCTATGGCTACACCTTC
.	.	TRBJ2-7	TRBV5-5	CASSRTYYEQYF	TGTGCCAGCAGCCGGACTTATTACGAGCAGTACTTC
.	TRBD2	TRBJ2-7	TRBV10-3	CAISDRSGGYEQYF	TGTGCCATCAGTGATCGTAGCGGGGGGTACGAGCAGTACTTC
few	.	TRBJ1-3	TRBV6-5	CASSLAGSGNTIYF	TGTGCCAGCAGCCTCGCCGGGTCCGGAAACACCATATATTTT
.	.	TRBJ1-3	TRBV5-4	CASSLQGGGNTIYF	TGTGCCAGCAGCCTACAGGGTGGTGGAAACACCATATATTTT
few	TRBD2	TRBJ2-1	TRBV6-4	CASTPTSGSSNEQFF	TGTGCCAGCACTCCGACTAGCGGGAGTAGTAATGAGCAGTTCTTC
few	TRBD1	TRBJ2-5	TRBV7-9	CASSLGPDRVETQYF	TGTGCCAGCAGCTTAGGCCCCGACAGGGTAGAGACCCAGTACTTC
.	.	TRBJ2-3	TRBV7-9	CASSYTDTQYF	TGTGCCAGCAGCTACACAGATACGCAGTATTTT
.	TRBD1	TRBJ1-4	TRBV27	CASSRAGGFEEKLFF	TGTGCCAGCAGTCGAGCAGGGGGGTTCGAAGAAAAACTGTTTTTT
.	.	TRBJ1-1	TRBV19	CASSIVTKNTEAFF	TGTGCCAGTAGTATTGTCACCAAGAACACTGAAGCTTTCTTT
.	.	TRBJ1-4	TRBV28	CASSRTRGLRTNEKLFF	TGTGCCAGCAGTCGAACGAGGGGATTGAGGACTAATGAAAAACTGTTTTTT
.	.	TRBJ2-2	TRBV5-1	CASRHRQAATGELFF	TGCGCCAGCAGACACAGACAGGCCGCCACCGGGGAGCTGTTTTTT